These 11 T cell receptor beta chains share one sample of origin, sequenced in a study of blood T cell repertoires in COVID-19. TCRdb's copy holds only in-frame clones and misses some; the assay was immunoSEQ multiplex PCR. The sample contains about 270,000 clones, around 89% of which appear only once. Sequenced input: PBMCs or T cells enriched from blood (not recorded which). The source is a woman aged 50 to 60 who had recovered from COVID-19.

This clone was found a few times. The CDR3 here is CASSSRARGFGGEQYF. The CDR3, as DNA: TGTGCCAGCAGCTCGAGGGCCCGGGGATTCGGGGGGGAGCAGTACTTC. The V and J genes are TRBV5-5 and TRBJ2-7; 7 positions agree with TRBD2. Germline V gene sequence: CDR1 SGHKS, CDR2 YYEKEE (reference sequence). The CDR3 has 16 amino acids. With V trimmed by 3 bases and J by 7 bases, 16 bases remained unmatched.

The chain combines TRBV11-2 with TRBJ2-1; no clear D. Germline values: CDR1 SGHAT, CDR2 FQNNGV. Trimming took off 0 bases at V and 7 bases at J, with 4 bases between the two ends. The CDR3 contains 12 residues. The CDR3 loop reads CASSLERNEQFF. The CDR3 DNA reads as TGTGCCAGCAGCTTAGAGCGGAATGAGCAGTTCTTC.

This chain joins TRBV5-6 and TRBJ2-1, with TRBD2 matching 8 bases. There are 14 residues in the CDR3. Trimming took 1 base from V and 8 from J; bases not matched to a gene: 5. Germline CDR1 reads SGHDT; CDR2 reads YYEEEE. The CDR3 region has the DNA TGTGCCAGCAGCTTGCGGGAGGGTATCGATGAGCAGTTCTTC. Residues: CASSLREGIDEQFF. Using reference TRBV5-6 and TRBJ2-1 for the parts outside the CDR3, the full variable domain is DAGVTQSPTHLIKTRGQQVTLRCSPKSGHDTVSWYQQALGQGPQFIFQYYEEEERQRGNFPDRFSGHQFPNYSSELNVNALLLGDSALYLCASSLREGIDEQFFGPGTRLTVL.

A few counts support this clone. V gene TRBV3-1 (or the pseudogene TRBV3-2) combines with J gene TRBJ1-1; 7 bases fit TRBD1. Trimming took 4 bases from V and 0 from J; bases not matched to a gene: 5. Germline-derived CDR1 and CDR2 are LGHDT and YNNKEL (reference sequence). This CDR3 spans 15 amino acids. The CDR3 DNA reads TGTGCCAGCAGCCTCCTAGGGGGCCTGAACACTGAAGCTTTCTTT. Translation: CASSLLGGLNTEAFF.

CDR3 in amino acids: CATSGGTGNTEAFF. The DNA of the CDR3 is TGTGCCACCAGTGGTGGGACAGGTAACACTGAAGCTTTCTTT. The rearrangement links TRBV24-1 to TRBJ1-1; TRBD1 matches at 8 bases. V lost 5 bases, J lost 2 bases, and 3 bases stayed unmatched. Germline-derived CDR1 and CDR2 are KGHDR and SFDVKD. This CDR3 contains 14 residues.

This chain links TRBV11-1 with TRBJ2-7, with TRBD1 matching 8 bases. The CDR3 contains 13 residues. CDR1 and CDR2 (germline): SGHAT, FQDESV (reference sequence). V was pared by 3 bases and J by 4 bases, with 2 bases of the junction left unmatched. Here the CDR3 DNA reads TGTGCCAGCAGCTTCAACAGGGGGTACGAGCAGTACTTC. This sequence encodes CASSFNRGYEQYF.

V and J are TRBV5-1 and TRBJ2-2; TRBD1 matches at 7 bases. After removal of 4 bases from V and 6 bases from J, the junction contained 12 bases not matched to a gene. This CDR3 comprises 16 residues. Germline values: CDR1 SGHRS, CDR2 YFSETQ. The CDR3 loop reads CASSGTGALRSGELFF. The CDR3 DNA sequence: TGCGCCAGCAGCGGAACAGGGGCTTTGCGTTCCGGGGAGCTGTTTTTT.

The J gene is TRBJ1-4, the V gene TRBV3-1 (or the pseudogene TRBV3-2), with D possibly being TRBD1 (6 bases). CDR1 is LGHDT, CDR2 YNNKEL, per germline (reference sequence). This CDR3 contains 15 residues. V was cut by 2 bases and J by 5 bases, with 12 bases left in between. In DNA, the CDR3 is TGTGCCAGCAGCCAAAGGGGGAGTCAGAATGAAAAACTGTTTTTT. Its translation: CASSQRGSQNEKLFF.

J is TRBJ2-1 and V is TRBV18; 8 bases match TRBD2. The CDR3 has 15 amino acids. Germline CDR1 is KGHSH and CDR2 is LQKENI. V lost 4 bases to trimming and J lost 9 bases; unmatched junction nucleotides: 11. This CDR3 reads CASSRGDSGIFEQFF. Written as DNA, the CDR3 is TGTGCCAGCTCACGCGGGGATAGCGGGATCTTTGAGCAGTTCTTC.

V is TRBV11-2 and J is TRBJ1-1; possibly TRBD1 for D (5 bases). CDR3 length: 14 amino acids. Germline lookup yields CDR1 SGHAT and CDR2 FQNNGV. V shed 4 bases and J shed 11 bases, with 20 bases lying between them. The CDR3: CASSSGESIASAFF. Here the CDR3 DNA reads TGTGCCAGCAGCTCGGGGGAGTCGATAGCCTCTGCTTTCTTT.

This chain connects TRBV28 to TRBJ2-7; no reliable D call. Germline CDR1 is MDHEN and CDR2 is SYDVKM. This CDR3 is built from 13 residues. V lost 5 bases and J 2 bases, leaving 10 bases between the germline ends. CDR3 DNA: TGTGCCAGCAGTCCGAGTAAAACCTACGAGCAGTACTTC. This codes for CASSPSKTYEQYF.